This is a list of T cell receptor beta chains from one sample in a study of T-cell memory formation after mild COVID-19. Using its own MiXCR run on the 5' RACE reads, TCRdb lists one record per CDR3 protein. The table includes 500,000 to 550,000 distinct CDR3 sequences, around 20% detected once. Sequenced material: PBMCs or a T cell subset sorted from them (not recorded which). The receptor set was obtained from an adult woman who had mild COVID-19 (a few samples of this study predate the infection). Cell type and time point are not known. Both conserved end residues are part of each CDR3.

J gene	V gene	CDR3 protein
TRBJ1-1	TRBV20-1	CSARQGNTEAFF
TRBJ2-6	TRBV7-9	CASSLALVADSGANVLTF
TRBJ2-7	TRBV20-1	CSARTSGRPFSYEQYF
TRBJ2-1	TRBV3-1	CASRRAGGNEQFF
TRBJ2-7	TRBV21-1	CASSYLRGHSSYEQYF
TRBJ2-1	TRBV7-6	CASSLVSGPHRGVYNEQFF
TRBJ2-1	TRBV7-6	CASSILQGERDNEQFF
TRBJ2-3	TRBV10-3	CATKTGTMLADTQYF
TRBJ2-1	TRBV20-1	CSARWRTSGDEQFF
TRBJ2-1	TRBV3-1	CASSQGGARWGNEQFF
TRBJ2-1	TRBV27	CASTPIDRDEQFF
TRBJ1-4	TRBV4-1	CASSLRQRQGDEKLFF
TRBJ2-5	TRBV9	CASSARSGGVKETQYF
TRBJ1-2	TRBV4-1	CASSHMTGADYGYTF
TRBJ1-2	TRBV6-1	CDGQGGGYTF
TRBJ1-2	TRBV12-3/TRBV12-4	CASSSDRGGGYTF
TRBJ2-7	TRBV12-3/TRBV12-4	CASSRTGGLREQYF
TRBJ1-1	TRBV2	CASSGSQRDTEAFF
TRBJ2-3	TRBV24-1	CATSDLRGTERDTDTQYF
TRBJ1-3	TRBV4-2	CASSQGTGASGNTIYF
TRBJ1-5	TRBV5-1	CASSLTTGNLQPQHF
TRBJ2-7	TRBV28	CASSFSPHGTGAYEQYF
TRBJ1-5	TRBV6-5	CASSYTGMGQPQHF
TRBJ1-4	TRBV29-1	CSVRDWESQGATNEKLFF
TRBJ2-1	TRBV9	CASSPGSGSEQFF
TRBJ1-4	TRBV12-3/TRBV12-4	CASSLSSGEEEKLFF
TRBJ2-3	TRBV29-1	CSGVLAGGRTDTQYF
TRBJ2-5	TRBV5-1	CASSSGLGLEETQYF
TRBJ2-5	TRBV5-5	CASSWEGGRETQYF
TRBJ2-5	TRBV5-1	CASSLFADQETQYF
TRBJ1-6	TRBV4-3	CASSQEEGADSPLHF
TRBJ2-7	TRBV5-1	CASSLDPGQYEQYF
TRBJ2-7	TRBV4-3	CASSLSKAGGSYEQYF
TRBJ2-7	TRBV24-1	CATSERGQGRTYEQYF
TRBJ2-5	TRBV24-1	CATSEDGGSNFQETKYF
TRBJ1-1	TRBV6-5	CASLGGGPMNTEAFF